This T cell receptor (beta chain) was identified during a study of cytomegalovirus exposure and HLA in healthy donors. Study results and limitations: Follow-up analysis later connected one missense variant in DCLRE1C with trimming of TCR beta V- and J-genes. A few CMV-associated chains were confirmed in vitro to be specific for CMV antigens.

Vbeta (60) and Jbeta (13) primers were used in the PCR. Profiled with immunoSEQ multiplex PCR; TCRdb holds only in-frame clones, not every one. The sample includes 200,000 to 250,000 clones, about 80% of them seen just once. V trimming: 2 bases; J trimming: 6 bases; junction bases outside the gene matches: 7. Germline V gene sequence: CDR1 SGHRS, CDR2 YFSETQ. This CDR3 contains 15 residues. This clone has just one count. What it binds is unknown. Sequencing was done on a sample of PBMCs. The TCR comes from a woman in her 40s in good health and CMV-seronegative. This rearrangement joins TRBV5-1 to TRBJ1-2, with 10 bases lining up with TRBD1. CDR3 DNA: TGCGCCAGCAGCTTTCCGGGACAGGGGAGGGATGGCTACACCTTC. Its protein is CASSFPGQGRDGYTF.